The rows below give T cell receptor beta chains drawn from one sample of a study of shared clonotypes between healthy human individuals. Measured with immunoSEQ multiplex PCR; TCRdb has only the in-frame clones, and not every one. The sample gives 2 million to 2.5 million clones, 93% of which show up once; approximately 0.36% is in the top ten. The specimen sequenced was naive CD4+ T cells from PBMCs. These receptors were obtained from a man in his late teens or twenties in good health. Some clones in this sample may be carry-over from other donors' samples. Both conserved end residues are part of each CDR3. Each record gives: V gene, J gene, clone size, D gene, CDR3 protein, CDR3 DNA. A D gene is named only where the DNA matches it firmly. Only part of the rows carry a size: once, few, many, or a class if the clone is expanded.

>TRBV5-5|TRBJ1-4|.|TRBD1
CASSPAGTGDEKLFF
TGTGCCAGCAGCCCTGCCGGGACAGGGGATGAAAAACTGTTTTTT
>TRBV11-1|TRBJ1-4|.|.
CASSFEGGEKLFF
TGTGCCAGCAGCTTCGAGGGTGGTGAAAAACTGTTTTTT
>TRBV7-2|TRBJ2-7|once|.
CASSLARLSGVPYEQYF
TGTGCCAGCAGCTTAGCGCGTTTGTCAGGCGTTCCCTACGAGCAGTACTTC
>TRBV2|TRBJ2-5|once|.
CASSGTGFQETQYF
TGTGCCAGCAGTGGGACGGGATTCCAAGAGACCCAGTACTTC
>TRBV5-1|TRBJ2-3|.|.
CASSLLNQRGFQADTQYF
TGCGCCAGCAGCTTGTTGAACCAAAGGGGGTTCCAGGCAGATACGCAGTATTTT
>TRBV5-8|TRBJ2-6|.|TRBD2
CASSSNRRAGDFTGANVLTF
TGTGCCAGCAGCTCAAACAGGCGGGCGGGAGATTTTACTGGGGCCAACGTCCTGACTTTC
>TRBV4-2|TRBJ1-1|once|.
CASSSQTGLNTEAFF
TGTGCCAGCAGCTCCCAAACAGGGCTGAACACTGAAGCTTTCTTT
>TRBV14|TRBJ2-3|.|TRBD1
CASSRFRDRGSDTQYF
TGTGCCAGCAGCCGATTCCGGGACAGGGGGTCGGATACGCAGTATTTT
>TRBV6-5|TRBJ2-7|.|.
CASSYSGRAYF
TGTGCCAGCAGTTACTCAGGACGAGCATACTTC
>TRBV9|TRBJ2-3|.|TRBD2
CASSLAGTSSTDTQYF
TGTGCCAGCAGCTTAGCGGGGACTAGCTCTACAGATACGCAGTATTTT
>TRBV6-5|TRBJ1-2|.|.
CASSYSDSRYGYTF
TGTGCCAGCAGTTACTCCGACAGCCGCTATGGCTACACCTTC
>TRBV7-2|TRBJ1-2|.|.
CASSLFGGNYGYTF
TGTGCCAGCAGCTTATTCGGGGGAAACTATGGCTACACCTTC
>TRBV18|TRBJ2-2|.|.
CASSPPSGFGTGELFF
TGTGCCAGCTCACCACCGTCGGGGTTCGGCACCGGGGAGCTGTTTTTT
>TRBV11-2|TRBJ2-3|.|.
CASSLGGAADTQYF
TGTGCCAGCAGCTTAGGGGGGGCCGCAGATACGCAGTATTTT
>TRBV5-1|TRBJ2-4|.|.
CASSLGTENIQYF
TGCGCCAGCAGCCTCGGAACCGAAAACATTCAGTACTTC
>TRBV28|TRBJ1-2|.|.
CASSPGLNYGYTF
TGTGCCAGCAGTCCAGGACTCAACTATGGCTACACCTTC
>TRBV6-5|TRBJ2-7|.|TRBD2
CASSPGGGNYEQYF
TGTGCCAGCTCCCCTGGCGGGGGGAACTACGAGCAGTACTTC
>TRBV5-4|TRBJ2-3|.|.
CASSLDLAVSTDTQYF
TGTGCCAGCAGCTTGGACCTAGCAGTGAGCACAGATACGCAGTATTTT
>TRBV6-5|TRBJ2-7|.|TRBD2
CASRTSGNEQYF
TGTGCCAGCAGGACTAGCGGCAACGAGCAGTACTTC
>TRBV27|TRBJ2-3|.|TRBD2
CASRASGRASDTQYF
TGTGCCAGCAGGGCTAGCGGGAGAGCCTCAGATACGCAGTATTTT
>TRBV7-9|TRBJ2-5|.|.
CASSPRGETQYF
TGTGCCAGCAGCCCAAGGGGAGAGACCCAGTACTTC
>TRBV27|TRBJ2-7|.|TRBD2
CASSFAAGGLYEQYF
TGTGCCAGCAGTTTCGCTGCGGGAGGGCTATACGAGCAGTACTTC
>TRBV7-2|TRBJ2-5|.|TRBD2
CASSFVWWEGRETQYF
TGTGCCAGCAGCTTTGTTTGGTGGGAGGGCCGGGAGACCCAGTACTTC
>TRBV5-1|TRBJ2-3|.|TRBD2
CASSFSGAGSTDTQYF
TGCGCCAGCAGCTTCTCCGGAGCGGGAAGCACAGATACGCAGTATTTT
>TRBV28|TRBJ2-1|.|.
CASSSGGGSGYNEQFF
TGTGCCAGCAGTTCCGGTGGGGGGAGTGGTTACAATGAGCAGTTCTTC
>TRBV7-9|TRBJ2-3|.|.
CASSWAATDTQYF
TGTGCCAGCAGCTGGGCCGCCACAGATACGCAGTATTTT
>TRBV5-1|TRBJ2-1|.|TRBD1
CASSLGDSYNEQFF
TGCGCCAGCAGCTTGGGGGACAGTTACAATGAGCAGTTCTTC
>TRBV25-1|TRBJ2-1|.|.
CASSVVTNSYNEQFF
TGTGCCAGCAGTGTAGTGACTAACTCCTACAATGAGCAGTTCTTC
>TRBV30|TRBJ2-2|.|TRBD2
CAWRNRAQRAGGLRPAGELFF
TGTGCCTGGAGAAATAGGGCCCAGAGGGCGGGAGGGCTAAGGCCTGCCGGGGAGCTGTTTTTT
>TRBV19|TRBJ1-1|.|.
CASSGRDTAYTEAFF
TGTGCCAGTAGTGGTCGGGACACCGCTTACACTGAAGCTTTCTTT
>TRBV28|TRBJ2-1|.|.
CASSTYSSPPYNEQFF
TGTGCCAGCAGTACCTATAGCAGTCCGCCCTACAATGAGCAGTTCTTC
>TRBV7-6|TRBJ1-1|once|TRBD1
CASSLAPQGKGTEAFF
TGTGCCAGCAGCTTAGCCCCACAGGGGAAGGGCACTGAAGCTTTCTTT
>TRBV7-9|TRBJ2-3|.|.
CASSLFFNGRTDTQYF
TGTGCCAGCAGCCTCTTTTTTAACGGGAGAACAGATACGCAGTATTTT
>TRBV19|TRBJ1-2|few|.
CASSISHGYTF
TGTGCCAGTAGTATATCGCATGGCTACACCTTC
>TRBV7-3|TRBJ1-3|.|.
CASSLGQGAAGNTIYF
TGTGCCAGCAGCTTAGGGCAGGGAGCAGCTGGAAACACCATATATTTT
>TRBV5-4|TRBJ1-2|.|TRBD1
CASSSPNDRVDGYTF
TGTGCCAGCAGTTCTCCCAACGACAGGGTAGATGGCTACACCTTC
>TRBV28|TRBJ1-1|.|.
CASSAQGGRNTEAFF
TGTGCCAGCAGTGCCCAGGGAGGTCGGAACACTGAAGCTTTCTTT
>TRBV30|TRBJ2-3|.|TRBD2
CAWSAPAGVDTQYF
TGTGCCTGGAGTGCACCCGCGGGAGTAGATACGCAGTATTTT
>TRBV5-4|TRBJ2-3|once|.
CASSWGSQGGPDTQYF
TGTGCCAGCAGCTGGGGTTCGCAGGGCGGGCCAGATACGCAGTATTTT
>TRBV5-6|TRBJ2-1|.|.
CASSYRVGVYNEQFF
TGTGCCAGCAGCTACAGGGTGGGGGTCTACAATGAGCAGTTCTTC
>TRBV2|TRBJ2-1|.|.
CASSEATTFNEQFF
TGTGCCAGCAGTGAAGCGACGACTTTCAATGAGCAGTTCTTC
>TRBV6-1|TRBJ2-5|.|.
CASREGGKETQYF
TGTGCCAGCAGGGAGGGGGGGAAGGAGACCCAGTACTTC
>TRBV2|TRBJ2-1|.|.
CASNDGSYNNEQFF
TGTGCCAGCAATGACGGGAGCTATAACAATGAGCAGTTCTTC
>TRBV28|TRBJ1-5|.|TRBD1
CASSTPRDRGQPQHF
TGTGCCAGCAGCACTCCCCGGGACAGGGGCCAGCCCCAGCATTTT
>TRBV27|TRBJ2-7|.|.
CASSLSWVNEQYF
TGTGCCAGCAGTTTGTCTTGGGTTAACGAGCAGTACTTC
>TRBV28|TRBJ2-7|.|TRBD1
CASSSLRQGAIYF
TGTGCCAGCAGCTCCCTCAGACAGGGCGCCATTTACTTC
>TRBV28|TRBJ2-2|.|.
CASSPTTAPNTGELFF
TGTGCCAGCAGTCCAACGACGGCCCCTAACACCGGGGAGCTGTTTTTT
>TRBV25-1|TRBJ2-3|.|.
CASSEYLTDTQYF
TGTGCCAGCAGTGAGTACCTTACAGATACGCAGTATTTT
>TRBV7-2|TRBJ2-1|.|TRBD2
CASSSVGLAGWNNEQFF
TGTGCCAGCAGCTCCGTCGGACTAGCGGGATGGAACAATGAGCAGTTCTTC
>TRBV7-9|TRBJ2-5|.|.
CASSQTGPETQYF
TGTGCCAGCAGCCAAACGGGGCCAGAGACCCAGTACTTC
>TRBV19|TRBJ1-1|.|.
CASTLAGNTEAFF
TGTGCCAGTACCCTAGCGGGGAACACTGAAGCTTTCTTT
>TRBV6-1|TRBJ1-1|.|TRBD1
CASSAGTGNTEAFF
TGTGCCAGCAGTGCCGGGACAGGGAACACTGAAGCTTTCTTT